A single T cell receptor (beta chain) is shown here with its context. The method was immunoSEQ multiplex PCR; TCRdb's version includes in-frame clones alone and lacks a portion of them. This table holds some 270,000 clones, 65% to 85% found once. V lost 4 bases to trimming and J lost 4 bases, with 11 bases between them. This CDR3 is built from 13 residues. Germline CDR1 SGDLS, CDR2 YYNGEE. The record originates from a study of blood T cell repertoires in COVID-19. This receptor was identified in a man aged 45-65 years who had recovered from COVID-19. The rearrangement joins TRBV9 to TRBJ1-1, with TRBD1 as a possible D gene (6 bases). Specimen: PBMCs or T cells enriched from blood (not recorded which). CDR3 DNA: TGTGCCAGCAGCCGCACAGGGAGCACTGAAGCTTTCTTT. Its translation: CASSRTGSTEAFF.